This T cell receptor (beta chain) came from a study of shared clonotypes between healthy human individuals. Methods used by the authors: Junction-only immunoSEQ sequences carried no quality scores, so filtering differed. The method was immunoSEQ multiplex PCR; TCRdb's version includes in-frame clones alone and lacks a portion of them. V and J calls plus clone size are reproduced from that table; the DNA served to infer D and trimming. This repertoire shows some 1.5 million clones, about 96% found once; its top ten account for over 1%. Study-level results: Four donors held about 5% of naive CD4 clonotypes in common.

From germline, CDR1 is MDHEN and CDR2 SYDVKM. CDR3 length: 15 residues. After removal of 3 bases from V and 0 bases from J, the junction contained 3 bases not matched to a gene. Note on this clone: The antigen remains unidentified.

V gene TRBV28 combines with J gene TRBJ2-7; 9 nucleotides agree with TRBD2. This sequence originates from a man between 25 and 39 years old in good health. The sequencing sample was made of naive CD4+ T cells sorted from blood. Indicated subset: CD45RA+ positively selected. In DNA, the CDR3 is TGTGCCAGCAGTTTTACTAGCGGGTTCTCCTACGAGCAGTACTTC. Translated: CASSFTSGFSYEQYF.